This note documents a single TCR beta chain sequence. The target of this receptor is not known. One base away there is no much larger clone; base qualities are not given. The data are from a study of radiotherapy plus CTLA-4 blockade in lung cancer (dated by TCRdb to 2017 to 2018). For context, the study as a whole: Objective responses were observed in approximately 18% of enrolled patients, and disease control was achieved in 25% to 35%. Study-level results and caveats: The strongest predictors of response, as reported, were early dynamic changes in blood T cell clones along with a rise in serum interferon-beta after radiation. After treatment with radiotherapy and ipilimumab, TCR clones that originated in tumors expanded in peripheral blood.

In this study, focal radiation therapy paired with CTLA-4 blockade (ipilimumab) was tested in patients who had chemo-refractory metastatic non-small-cell lung cancer. V and J lose 1 base and 10 bases, and a span of 11 bases separates them. The CDR3 holds 13 amino acids from the cysteine to the phenylalanine. CDR3 DNA only is kept here, 39 bases in frame from base 1. Taken from the germline V gene, the CDR1 and CDR2 loops are SGHNT and YENEEA. The library was made by the immunoSEQ multiplex PCR assay. Drawn from immuneACCESS, this table holds only the in-frame rearrangements with V and J called that TCRdb kept. Clones are partly lost; checked studies trace under half to an unresolved V gene and leave the rest unexplained. Present in this sample are 25,000 to 30,000 clones, over 70% of which were seen just once. Together, the top ten hold 20% to 25% of the sample.

Material: peripheral blood, obtained from a patient treated with radiotherapy plus ipilimumab. The sequence derives from a human donor with non-small cell lung cancer that progressed on radiotherapy plus ipilimumab. The receptor chain draws on TRBV11-3 and TRBJ2-1; the D gene cannot be resolved reliably. The sequence in DNA is TGTGCCAGCAGCTTAGCGTATAACAGCGAGCAGTTCTTC. The encoded protein is CASSLAYNSEQFF.